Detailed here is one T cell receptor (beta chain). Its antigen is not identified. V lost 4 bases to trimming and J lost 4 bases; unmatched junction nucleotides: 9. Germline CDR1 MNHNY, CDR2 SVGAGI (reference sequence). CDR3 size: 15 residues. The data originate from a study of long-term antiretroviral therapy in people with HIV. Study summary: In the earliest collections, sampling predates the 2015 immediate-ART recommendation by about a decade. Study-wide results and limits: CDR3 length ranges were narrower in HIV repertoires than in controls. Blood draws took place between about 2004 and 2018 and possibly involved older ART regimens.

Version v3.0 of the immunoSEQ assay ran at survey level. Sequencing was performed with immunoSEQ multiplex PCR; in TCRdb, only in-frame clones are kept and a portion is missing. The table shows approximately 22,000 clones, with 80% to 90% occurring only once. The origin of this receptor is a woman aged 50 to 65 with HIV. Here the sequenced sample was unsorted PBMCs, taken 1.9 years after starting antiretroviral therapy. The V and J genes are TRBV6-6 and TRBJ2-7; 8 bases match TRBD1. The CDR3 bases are TGTGCCAGCAGTTTCCAGGGGGCGCGCATGTACGAGCAGTACTTC. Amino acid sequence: CASSFQGARMYEQYF.